This T cell receptor (beta chain) emerged from a study of cytomegalovirus exposure and HLA in healthy donors. Study background: Across almost 400 genotyped donors, 65% to 90% landed in the Caucasian-associated ancestry cluster. Whole-study findings and limits: Analysis was carried out at a later point, and it linked a missense DCLRE1C variant to TCR beta V- and J-gene trimming. The authors enumerated 150 to 200 TCR beta chains as linked to cytomegalovirus. In a later analysis, at a false discovery rate of 0.05, 15,000 to 20,000 TCR beta sequences were associated with HLA alleles.

PCR used 60 Vbeta primers and 13 Jbeta primers. Sequencing was performed with immunoSEQ multiplex PCR; in TCRdb, only in-frame clones are kept and a portion is missing. The data hold under 130,000 clones, with 80% to 85% observed a single time. A remark on this clone: Its cognate antigen is unknown.

This CDR3 contains 14 residues. Trimming pared 3 bases from V and 4 bases from J, leaving 10 bases between. Germline CDR1 KGHSH, CDR2 LQKENI. The TCR originated in a man aged 30 to 45 in good health and CMV-seropositive. The chain uses TRBV18 and TRBJ1-5, with a weak D call TRBD1 (5 bases). Sequencing was done on a sample of PBMCs. CDR3 nucleotides: TGTGCCAGCTCACCGGGGCAGGAAAATCAGCCCCAGCATTTT. Translating gives CASSPGQENQPQHF.